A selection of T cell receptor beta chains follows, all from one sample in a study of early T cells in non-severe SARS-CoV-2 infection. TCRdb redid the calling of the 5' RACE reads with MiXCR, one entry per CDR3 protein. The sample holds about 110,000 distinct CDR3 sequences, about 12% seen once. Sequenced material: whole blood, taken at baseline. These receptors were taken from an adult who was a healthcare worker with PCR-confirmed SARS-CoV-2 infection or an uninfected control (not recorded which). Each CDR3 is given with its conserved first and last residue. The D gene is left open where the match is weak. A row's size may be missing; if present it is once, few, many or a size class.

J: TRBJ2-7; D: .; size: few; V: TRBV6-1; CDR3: CASSEEYSLPFYEQYF; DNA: TGTGCCAGCAGTGAAGAATATAGCCTACCTTTCTACGAGCAGTACTTC
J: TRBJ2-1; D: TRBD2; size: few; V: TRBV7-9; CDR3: CASSLGTSGSTEQFF; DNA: TGTGCCAGCAGCTTAGGGACTAGCGGGAGTACTGAGCAGTTCTTC
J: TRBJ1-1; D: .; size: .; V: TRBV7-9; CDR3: CASSPRGQLNTEAFF; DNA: TGTGCCAGCAGCCCGCGGGGGCAGCTCAACACTGAAGCTTTCTTT
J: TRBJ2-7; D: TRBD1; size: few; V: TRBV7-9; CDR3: CASSITGVDYEQYF; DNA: TGTGCCAGCAGCATAACAGGGGTCGACTACGAGCAGTACTTC
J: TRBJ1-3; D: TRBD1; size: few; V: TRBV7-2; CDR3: CASSLSGQGVSTIYF; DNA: TGTGCCAGCAGCTTGTCCGGACAGGGTGTATCTACCATATATTTT
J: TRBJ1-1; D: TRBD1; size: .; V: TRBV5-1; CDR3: CASSLAKGAQAEAFF; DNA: TGCGCCAGCAGCTTGGCCAAGGGGGCTCAAGCTGAAGCTTTCTTT
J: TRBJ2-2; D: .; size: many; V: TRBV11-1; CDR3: CASSLRTANTGELFF; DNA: TGTGCCAGCAGCTTGCGGACAGCGAACACCGGGGAGCTGTTTTTT
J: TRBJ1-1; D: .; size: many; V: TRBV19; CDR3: CASSIREDTEAFF; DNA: TGTGCCAGTAGTATTCGGGAGGACACTGAAGCTTTCTTT
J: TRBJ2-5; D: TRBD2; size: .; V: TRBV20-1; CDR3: CSASGLAGVQETQYF; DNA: TGCAGTGCTTCGGGACTAGCGGGGGTACAAGAGACCCAGTACTTC
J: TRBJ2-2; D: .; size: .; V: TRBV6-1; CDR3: CASLRQGSNTGELFF; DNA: TGTGCCAGTCTGCGCCAGGGCTCGAACACCGGGGAGCTGTTTTTT
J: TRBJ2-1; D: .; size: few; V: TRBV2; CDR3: CASRPGAAYNEQFF; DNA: TGTGCCTCCCGGCCGGGGGCCGCGTACAATGAGCAGTTCTTC
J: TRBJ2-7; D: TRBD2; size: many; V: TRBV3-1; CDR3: CASSLTSGNGDEQYF; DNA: TGTGCCAGCAGCCTGACTAGCGGGAACGGAGACGAGCAGTACTTC
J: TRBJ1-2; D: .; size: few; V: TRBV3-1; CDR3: CASSKGVRTTTNYGYTF; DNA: TGTGCCAGCAGCAAAGGGGTAAGGACTACCACTAACTATGGCTACACCTTC
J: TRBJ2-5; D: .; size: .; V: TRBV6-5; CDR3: CASSYQGRSVETQYF; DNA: TGTGCCAGCAGTTACCAGGGGCGGTCTGTCGAGACCCAGTACTTC
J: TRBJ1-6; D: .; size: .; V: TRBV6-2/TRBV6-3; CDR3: CASSSVNSPLHF; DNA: TGTGCCAGCAGTTCGGTTAATTCACCCCTCCACTTT
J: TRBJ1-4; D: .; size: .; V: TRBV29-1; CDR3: CSVEDPRPKKLFF; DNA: TGCAGCGTTGAAGATCCGCGACCGAAAAAACTGTTTTTT
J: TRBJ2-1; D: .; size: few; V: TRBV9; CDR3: CASSPPGTALYNEQFF; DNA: TGTGCCAGCAGCCCCCCGGGCACGGCCCTCTACAATGAGCAGTTCTTC
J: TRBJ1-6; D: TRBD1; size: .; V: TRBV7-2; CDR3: CASSATPRGDSGSPLHF; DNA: TGTGCCAGCAGCGCAACCCCGCGGGGGGACAGCGGTTCACCCCTCCACTTT
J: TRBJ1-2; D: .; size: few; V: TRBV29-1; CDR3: CSVEKANYGYTF; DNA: TGCAGCGTTGAAAAAGCGAACTATGGCTACACCTTC
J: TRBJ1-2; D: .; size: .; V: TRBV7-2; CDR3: CASSRYGEQNGYTF; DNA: TGTGCCAGCAGCCGATATGGGGAACAGAATGGCTACACCTTC
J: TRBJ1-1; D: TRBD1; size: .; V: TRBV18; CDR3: CASSPDRVLTEAFF; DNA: TGTGCCAGCTCACCGGACAGGGTCCTCACTGAAGCTTTCTTT
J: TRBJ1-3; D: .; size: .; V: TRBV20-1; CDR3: CSASGGNTIYF; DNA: TGCAGTGCCAGCGGCGGAAACACCATATATTTT
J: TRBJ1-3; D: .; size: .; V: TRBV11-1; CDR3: CASSLSSYPTGNTIYF; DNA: TGTGCCAGCAGCTTAAGCAGCTATCCGACTGGAAACACCATATATTTT
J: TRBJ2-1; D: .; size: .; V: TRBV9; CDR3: CASSVGPSDEQFF; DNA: TGTGCCAGCAGCGTAGGGCCGTCCGATGAGCAGTTCTTC
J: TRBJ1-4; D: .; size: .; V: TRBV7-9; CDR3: CASSSWGDAKLFF; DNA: TGTGCCAGCAGCTCGTGGGGTGATGCAAAACTGTTTTTT
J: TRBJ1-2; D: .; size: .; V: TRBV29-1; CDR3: CSVAGIGYTF; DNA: TGCAGCGTTGCAGGGATCGGCTACACCTTC
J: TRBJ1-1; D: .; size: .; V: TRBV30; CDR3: CAWTSDRDTEAFF; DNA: TGTGCCTGGACTTCAGACCGGGACACTGAAGCTTTCTTT
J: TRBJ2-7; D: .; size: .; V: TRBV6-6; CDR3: CASSYSLVGGTEGEQYF; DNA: TGTGCCAGCAGTTACTCTCTTGTGGGCGGAACCGAGGGGGAGCAGTACTTC
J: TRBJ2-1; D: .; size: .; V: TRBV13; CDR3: CASSSPGSGNYNEQFF; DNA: TGTGCCAGCAGTTCCCCGGGTAGCGGAAACTACAATGAGCAGTTCTTC
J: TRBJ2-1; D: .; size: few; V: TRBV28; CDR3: CASSLVVASNEQFF; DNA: TGTGCCAGCAGTTTGGTGGTAGCGAGTAATGAGCAGTTCTTC
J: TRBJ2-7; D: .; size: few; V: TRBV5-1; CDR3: CASRSTSGKGYEQYF; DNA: TGCGCCAGCAGATCGACTAGTGGAAAGGGCTACGAGCAGTACTTC
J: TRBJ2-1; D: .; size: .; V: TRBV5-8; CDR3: CASSLSGGIYNEQFF; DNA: TGTGCCAGCAGCTTGTCAGGCGGGATTTACAATGAGCAGTTCTTC
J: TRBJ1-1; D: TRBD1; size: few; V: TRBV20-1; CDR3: CSALLTGYNTEAFF; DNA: TGCAGTGCTCTCTTGACAGGGTATAACACTGAAGCTTTCTTT
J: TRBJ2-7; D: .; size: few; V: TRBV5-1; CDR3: CASSRDTSYEQYF; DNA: TGCGCCAGCAGCCGAGACACCTCCTACGAGCAGTACTTC
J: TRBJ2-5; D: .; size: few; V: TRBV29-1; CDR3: CSVDTRGTETQYF; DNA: TGCAGCGTGGATACTCGCGGGACGGAGACCCAGTACTTC
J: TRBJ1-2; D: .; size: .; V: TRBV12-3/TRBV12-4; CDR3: CASSLVTERGYTF; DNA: TGTGCCAGCAGTTTGGTTACGGAAAGAGGCTACACCTTC
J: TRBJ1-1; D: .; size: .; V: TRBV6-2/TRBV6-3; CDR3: CASSYRNTKNTEAFF; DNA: TGTGCCAGCAGTTACAGGAACACCAAGAACACTGAAGCTTTCTTT
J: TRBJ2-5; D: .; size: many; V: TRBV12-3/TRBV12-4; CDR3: CASSWGRIETQYF; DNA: TGTGCCAGCAGTTGGGGCAGAATAGAGACCCAGTACTTC
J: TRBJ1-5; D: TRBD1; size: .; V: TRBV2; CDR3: CASDRGGNQPQHF; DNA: TGTGCCAGTGACAGGGGGGGCAATCAGCCCCAGCATTTT
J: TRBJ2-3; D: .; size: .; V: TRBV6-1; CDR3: CASRFAGRTDTQYF; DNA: TGTGCCAGCAGGTTTGCAGGGCGCACAGATACGCAGTATTTT
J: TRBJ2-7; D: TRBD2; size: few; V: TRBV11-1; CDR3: CASAYRGDEQYF; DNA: TGTGCCAGCGCGTATCGGGGGGACGAGCAGTACTTC
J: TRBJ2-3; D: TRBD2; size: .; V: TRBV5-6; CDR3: CASSVLAGTDTQYF; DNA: TGTGCCAGCAGCGTACTAGCGGGCACAGATACGCAGTATTTT
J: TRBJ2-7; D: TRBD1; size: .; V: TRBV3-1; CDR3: CASSQVRDSYEQYF; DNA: TGTGCCAGCAGCCAAGTTCGGGACAGTTACGAGCAGTACTTC
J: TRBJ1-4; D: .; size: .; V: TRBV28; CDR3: CASSPLNLQETSVFF; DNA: TGTGCCAGCAGTCCACTAAACTTACAGGAGACGAGCGTTTTTTTT
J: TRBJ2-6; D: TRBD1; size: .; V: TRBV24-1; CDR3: CATSDPAGGTGANVLTF; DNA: TGTGCCACCAGTGATCCCGCAGGGGGCACTGGGGCCAACGTCCTGACTTTC
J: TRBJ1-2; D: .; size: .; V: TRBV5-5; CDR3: CASSPLRILDFFQRTNYGYTF; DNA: TGTGCCAGCAGCCCCCTCCGAATCCTAGACTTCTTCCAAAGAACTAACTATGGCTACACCTTC
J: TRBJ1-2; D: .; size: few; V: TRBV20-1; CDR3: CSAREKPLANYGYTF; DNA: TGCAGTGCTAGGGAGAAACCTTTAGCTAACTATGGCTACACCTTC
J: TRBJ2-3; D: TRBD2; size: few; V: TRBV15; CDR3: CATSRSAGGDTQYF; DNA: TGTGCCACCAGCAGGTCGGCGGGGGGAGATACGCAGTATTTT
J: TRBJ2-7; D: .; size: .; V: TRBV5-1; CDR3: CASSLASEDTYEQYF; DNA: TGCGCCAGCAGCTTGGCCTCAGAAGATACCTACGAGCAGTACTTC
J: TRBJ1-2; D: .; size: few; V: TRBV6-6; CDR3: CASSYLDLANYGYTF; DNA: TGTGCCAGCAGTTACCTAGACCTTGCTAACTATGGCTACACCTTC
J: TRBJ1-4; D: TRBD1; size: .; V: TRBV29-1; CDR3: CSVRTGVGEKLFF; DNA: TGCAGCGTTCGGACAGGGGTGGGGGAAAAACTGTTTTTT
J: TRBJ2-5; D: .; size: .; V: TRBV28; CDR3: CASSTVNTETQYF; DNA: TGTGCCAGCAGTACCGTAAACACCGAGACCCAGTACTTC
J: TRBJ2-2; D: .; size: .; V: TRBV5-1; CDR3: CASSLRGGSNTGELFF; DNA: TGCGCCAGCAGTCTCAGGGGAGGGTCGAACACCGGGGAGCTGTTTTTT